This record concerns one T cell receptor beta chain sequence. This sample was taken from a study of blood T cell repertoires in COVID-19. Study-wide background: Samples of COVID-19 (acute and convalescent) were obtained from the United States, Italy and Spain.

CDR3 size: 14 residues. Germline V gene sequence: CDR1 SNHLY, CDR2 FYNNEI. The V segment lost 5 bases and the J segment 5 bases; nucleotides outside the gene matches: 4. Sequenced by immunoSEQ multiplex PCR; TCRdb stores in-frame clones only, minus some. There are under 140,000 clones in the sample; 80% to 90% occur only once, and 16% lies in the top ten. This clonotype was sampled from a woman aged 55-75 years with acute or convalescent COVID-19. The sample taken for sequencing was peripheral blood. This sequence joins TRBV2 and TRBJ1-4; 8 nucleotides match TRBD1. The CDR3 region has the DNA TGTGCCAGCAGTCCACAGGGGGGGAATGAAAAACTGTTTTTT. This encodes CASSPQGGNEKLFF.